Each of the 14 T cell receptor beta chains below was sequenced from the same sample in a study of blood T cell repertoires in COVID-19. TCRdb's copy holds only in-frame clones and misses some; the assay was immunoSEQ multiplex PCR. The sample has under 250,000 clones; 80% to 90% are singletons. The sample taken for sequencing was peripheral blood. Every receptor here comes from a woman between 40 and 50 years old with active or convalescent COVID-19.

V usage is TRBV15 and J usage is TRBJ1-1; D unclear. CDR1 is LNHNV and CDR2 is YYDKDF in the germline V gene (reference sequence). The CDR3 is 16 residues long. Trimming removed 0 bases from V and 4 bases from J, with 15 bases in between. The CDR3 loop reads CATSRDLIGRVTEAFF. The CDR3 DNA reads TGTGCCACCAGCAGAGATTTGATCGGTCGAGTCACTGAAGCTTTCTTT. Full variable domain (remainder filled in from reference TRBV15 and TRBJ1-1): DAMVIQNPRYQVTQFGKPVTLSCSQTLNHNVMYWYQQKSSQAPKLLFHYYDKDFNNEADTPDNFQSRRPNTSFCFLDIRSPGLGDTAMYLCATSRDLIGRVTEAFFGQGTRLTVV.

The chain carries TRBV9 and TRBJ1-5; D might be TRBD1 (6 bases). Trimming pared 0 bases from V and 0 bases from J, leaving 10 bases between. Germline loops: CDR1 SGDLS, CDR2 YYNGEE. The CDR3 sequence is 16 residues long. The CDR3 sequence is CASSVGTEYSNQPQHF. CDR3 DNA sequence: TGTGCCAGCAGCGTAGGGACAGAGTATAGCAATCAGCCCCAGCATTTT.

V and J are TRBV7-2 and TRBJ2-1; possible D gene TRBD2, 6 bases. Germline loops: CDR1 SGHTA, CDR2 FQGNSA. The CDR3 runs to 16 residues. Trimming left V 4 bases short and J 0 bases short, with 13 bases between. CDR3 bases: TGTGCCAGCAGCTGGGACTTTTTAAGCTCCTACAATGAGCAGTTCTTC. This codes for CASSWDFLSSYNEQFF.

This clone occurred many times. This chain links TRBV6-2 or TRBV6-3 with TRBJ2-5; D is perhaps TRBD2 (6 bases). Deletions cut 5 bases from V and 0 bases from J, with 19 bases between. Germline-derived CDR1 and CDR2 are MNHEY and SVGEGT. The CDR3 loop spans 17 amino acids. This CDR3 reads CASSHLLGRGDQETQYF. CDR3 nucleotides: TGTGCCAGCAGTCACCTCTTAGGGCGGGGAGACCAAGAGACCCAGTACTTC.

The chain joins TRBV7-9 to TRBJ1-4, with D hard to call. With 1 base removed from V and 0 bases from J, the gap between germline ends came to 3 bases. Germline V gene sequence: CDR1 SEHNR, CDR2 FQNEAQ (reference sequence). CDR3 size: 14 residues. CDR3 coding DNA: TGTGCCAGCAGCTTAGGAGCAACTAATGAAAAACTGTTTTTT. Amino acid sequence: CASSLGATNEKLFF.

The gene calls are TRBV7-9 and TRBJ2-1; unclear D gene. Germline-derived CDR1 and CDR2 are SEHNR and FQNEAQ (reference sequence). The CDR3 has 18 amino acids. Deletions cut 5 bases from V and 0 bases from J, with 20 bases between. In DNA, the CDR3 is TGTGCCAGCAGCCATCCCCTTATCGGGTCGGGCTCCTACAATGAGCAGTTCTTC. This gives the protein CASSHPLIGSGSYNEQFF.

The CDR3: CSASRGQGAYEQYF. CDR3 DNA sequence: TGCAGTGCTAGTCGGGGACAGGGTGCCTACGAGCAGTACTTC. The genes are TRBV20-1 and TRBJ2-7; 9 bases fit TRBD1. V dropped 3 bases and J dropped 2; count of bases not matched to a gene: 5. Germline V CDR1 and CDR2: DFQATT, SNEGSKA (reference sequence). The CDR3 consists of 14 residues.

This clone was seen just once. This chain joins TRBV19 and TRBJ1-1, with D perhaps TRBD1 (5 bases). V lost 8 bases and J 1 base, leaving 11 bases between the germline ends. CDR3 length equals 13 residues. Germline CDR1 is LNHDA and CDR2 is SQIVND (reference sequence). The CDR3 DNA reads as TGTGCCAGTCGTCAGGGTACGAACACTGAAGCTTTCTTT. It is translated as CASRQGTNTEAFF.

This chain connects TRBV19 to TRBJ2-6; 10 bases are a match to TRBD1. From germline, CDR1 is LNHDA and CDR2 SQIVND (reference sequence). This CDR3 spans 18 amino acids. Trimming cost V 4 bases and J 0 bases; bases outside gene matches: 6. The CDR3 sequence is CASSRQGASLSGANVLTF. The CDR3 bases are TGTGCCAGTAGTAGACAGGGGGCGTCCCTCTCTGGGGCCAACGTCCTGACTTTC. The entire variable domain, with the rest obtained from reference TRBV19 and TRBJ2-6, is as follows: DGGITQSPKYLFRKEGQNVTLSCEQNLNHDAMYWYRQDPGQGLRLIYYSQIVNDFQKGDIAEGYSVSREKKESFPLTVTSAQKNPTAFYLCASSRQGASLSGANVLTFGAGSRLTVL.

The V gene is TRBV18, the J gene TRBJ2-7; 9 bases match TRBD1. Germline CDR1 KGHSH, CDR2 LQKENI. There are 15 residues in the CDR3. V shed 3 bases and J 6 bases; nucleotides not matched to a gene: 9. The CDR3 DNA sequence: TGTGCCAGCTCACCTCGCGGGACAGGGCCCACCGAGCAGTACTTC. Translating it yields CASSPRGTGPTEQYF.

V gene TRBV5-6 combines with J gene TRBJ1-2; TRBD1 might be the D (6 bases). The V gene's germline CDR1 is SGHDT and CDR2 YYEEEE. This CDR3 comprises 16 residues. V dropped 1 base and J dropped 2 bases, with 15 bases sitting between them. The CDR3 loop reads CASSLWRSGQNYGYTF. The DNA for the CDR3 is TGTGCCAGCAGCTTGTGGAGGTCCGGACAGAACTATGGCTACACCTTC.

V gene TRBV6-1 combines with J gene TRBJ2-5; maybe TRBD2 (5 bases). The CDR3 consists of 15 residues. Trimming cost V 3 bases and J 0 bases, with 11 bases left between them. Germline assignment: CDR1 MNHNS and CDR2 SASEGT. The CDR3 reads CASSDPGLYQETQYF. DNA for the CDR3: TGTGCCAGCAGTGATCCGGGGTTGTACCAAGAGACCCAGTACTTC.

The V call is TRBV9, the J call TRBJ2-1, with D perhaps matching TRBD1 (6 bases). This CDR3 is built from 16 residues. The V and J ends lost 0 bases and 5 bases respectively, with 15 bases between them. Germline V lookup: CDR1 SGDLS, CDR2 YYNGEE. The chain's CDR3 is CASSVAPGTSHNEQFF. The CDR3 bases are TGTGCCAGCAGCGTAGCCCCCGGGACAAGCCACAATGAGCAGTTCTTC.

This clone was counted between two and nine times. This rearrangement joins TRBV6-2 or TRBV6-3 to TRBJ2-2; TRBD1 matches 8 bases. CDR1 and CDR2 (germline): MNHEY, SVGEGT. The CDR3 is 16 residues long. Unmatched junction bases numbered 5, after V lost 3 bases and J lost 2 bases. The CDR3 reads CASSYPDRVNTGELFF. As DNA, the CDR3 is TGTGCCAGCAGTTATCCGGACAGGGTCAACACCGGGGAGCTGTTTTTT.